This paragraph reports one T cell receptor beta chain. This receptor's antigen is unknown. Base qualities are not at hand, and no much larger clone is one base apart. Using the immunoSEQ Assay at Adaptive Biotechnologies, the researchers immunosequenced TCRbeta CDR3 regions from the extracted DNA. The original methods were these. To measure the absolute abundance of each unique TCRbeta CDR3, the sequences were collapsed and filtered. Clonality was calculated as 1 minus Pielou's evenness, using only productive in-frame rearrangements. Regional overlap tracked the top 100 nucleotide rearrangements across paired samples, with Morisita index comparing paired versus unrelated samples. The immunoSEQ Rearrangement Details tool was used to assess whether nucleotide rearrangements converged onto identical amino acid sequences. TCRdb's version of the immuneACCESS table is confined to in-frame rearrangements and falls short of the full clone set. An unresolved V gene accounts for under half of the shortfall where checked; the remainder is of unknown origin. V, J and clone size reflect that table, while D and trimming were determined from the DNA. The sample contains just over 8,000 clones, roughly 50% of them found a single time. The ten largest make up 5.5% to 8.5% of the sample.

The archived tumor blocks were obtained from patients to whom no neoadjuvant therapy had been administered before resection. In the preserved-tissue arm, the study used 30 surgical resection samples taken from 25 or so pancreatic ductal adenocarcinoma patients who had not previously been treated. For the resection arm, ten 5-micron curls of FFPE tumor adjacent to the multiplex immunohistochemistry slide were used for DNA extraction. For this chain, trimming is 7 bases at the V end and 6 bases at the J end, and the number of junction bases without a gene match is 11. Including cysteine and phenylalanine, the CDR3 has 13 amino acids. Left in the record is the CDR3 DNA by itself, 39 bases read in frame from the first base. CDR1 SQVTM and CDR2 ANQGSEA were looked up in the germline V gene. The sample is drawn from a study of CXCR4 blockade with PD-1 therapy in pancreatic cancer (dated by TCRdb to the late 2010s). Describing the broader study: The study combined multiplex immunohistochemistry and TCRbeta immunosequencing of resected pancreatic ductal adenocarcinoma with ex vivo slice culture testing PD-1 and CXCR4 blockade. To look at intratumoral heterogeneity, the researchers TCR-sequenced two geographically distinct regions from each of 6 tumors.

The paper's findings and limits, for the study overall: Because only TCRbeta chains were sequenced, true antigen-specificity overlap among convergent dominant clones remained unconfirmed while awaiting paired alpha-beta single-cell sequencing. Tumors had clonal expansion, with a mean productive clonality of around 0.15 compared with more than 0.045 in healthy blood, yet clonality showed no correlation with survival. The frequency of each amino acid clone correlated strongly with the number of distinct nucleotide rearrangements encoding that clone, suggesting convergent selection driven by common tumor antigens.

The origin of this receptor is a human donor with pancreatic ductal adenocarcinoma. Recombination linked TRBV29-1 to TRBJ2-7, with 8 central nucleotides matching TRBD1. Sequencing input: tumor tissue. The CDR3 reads CSGVSTGAAEQYF. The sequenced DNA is TGCAGCGGAGTTTCGACAGGGGCGGCCGAGCAGTACTTC.